This T cell receptor (beta chain) was identified in a study of vaccination and CD4 T cells after COVID-19. By sample fraction, this clonotype is medium-sized (0.01 to 0.1%). Its matching antigen is unknown. Sequence data for DNA of cultured CD4+ T cells were generated by the Oncomine TCR Beta short-read assay. Extraction of genomic DNA was performed on cultured CD4+ T cells. Via MiXCR, TCRdb re-called the PCR reads, giving one row per CDR3 protein. The sample has approximately 5,000 distinct CDR3 sequences; more than 25% are singletons. V was clipped by 0 bases and J by 0 bases, with 6 bases between them. Germline assignment: CDR1 DFQATT and CDR2 SNEGSKA (reference sequence). The CDR3 consists of 14 residues. Overall study findings and caveats: Spike mono-reactivity was evident in 304 of the 307 vaccine-specific clones derived from convalescent patients.

Treatment reported: roughly 10-day PBMC culture with coronavirus spike peptide pools or control peptides (ViraFEST assay). Those CD4+ T cells from the unexposed donor predate the COVID-19 pandemic (2011-2018). Expansion of antigen-specific T cells with peptide pools by ViraFEST preceded sequencing of TCRs. Cultures used some 2 million PBMCs per well, around 11 IU/ml IL-2 and 8 to 10 ug/ml peptides. Sequencing was done on a sample of CD4+ T cells from blood, cultured in vitro. The chain links TRBV20-1 to TRBJ1-5; D not resolved. The TCR was taken from a human donor in good health. CDR3 bases: TGCAGTGCTAGAGATGGTTTTAGCAATCAGCCCCAGCATTTT. Protein sequence: CSARDGFSNQPQHF.